Sequencing of this T cell receptor beta chain was carried out in a study of blood T cell repertoires in COVID-19. Across the study: T cells, B-cell-depleted T cells, or PBMCs provided the cDNA or gDNA that served as material.

With respect to this clone: One end of the junction varies from germline; a read error may be responsible.

CDR3 size: 12 residues. Germline-derived CDR1 and CDR2 are MDHEN and SYDVKM. This table comes from immunoSEQ multiplex PCR, and its TCRdb copy is limited to in-frame clones, with some not included. The data hold roughly 280,000 clones, with roughly 80% observed a single time. This sequence originates from a man aged 55 to 70 with acute or convalescent COVID-19. The sample consisted of peripheral blood. The chain has TRBV28 and TRBJ1-5; a possible D gene is TRBD1 (5 bases). The CDR3 region is CASTSRRQSPVF. CDR3 DNA sequence: TGTGCCAGCACCAGTCGGCGACAGTCACCCGTTTTT.